This T cell receptor (beta chain) originates from a study of blood T cell repertoires in COVID-19. Study-wide context: T cells, B-cell-depleted T cells, or PBMCs supplied cDNA or gDNA.

The length of the CDR3 is 17 residues. The ends lost 4 bases at V and 7 bases at J; junction bases unmatched: 14. Germline V CDR1 and CDR2: LGHNA, YNFKEQ. Methods used by the authors: Estimation of nucleated cell counts relied on the amplification of reference gene primers. Some clones are missing from TCRdb's copy, which holds only in-frame ones; the method was immunoSEQ multiplex PCR. V, J and clone size are those of that table, while D and trimming were read from the DNA. Among 100,000 to 150,000 clones listed, 88% were seen once. This sequence joins TRBV4-2 and TRBJ2-1; 9 bases are a match to TRBD2. Sequenced: peripheral blood. This clonotype was obtained from a man in his 70s with active COVID-19. The CDR3 DNA follows: TGTGCCAGCAGCCCTGTTTTTGCGGGAGGGTCGGAGAATGAGCAGTTCTTC. Amino acid sequence: CASSPVFAGGSENEQFF.